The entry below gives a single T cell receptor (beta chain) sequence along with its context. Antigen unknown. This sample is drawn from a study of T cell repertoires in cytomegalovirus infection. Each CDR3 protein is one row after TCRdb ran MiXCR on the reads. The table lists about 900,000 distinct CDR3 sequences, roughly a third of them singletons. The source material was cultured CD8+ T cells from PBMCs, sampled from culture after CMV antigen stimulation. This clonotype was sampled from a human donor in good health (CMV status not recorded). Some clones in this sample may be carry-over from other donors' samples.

The CDR3 sequence is CAISESGTQPHNRDREYGYTF. In DNA form, the CDR3 reads TGTGCCATCAGTGAGTCCGGGACCCAACCCCACAACCGGGACAGAGAATATGGCTACACCTTC. The chain uses TRBV10-3 and TRBJ1-2; 7 nucleotides agree with TRBD1. This CDR3 is 21 amino acids long. V shed 0 bases and J 5 bases; nucleotides not matched to a gene: 24. Germline loops: CDR1 ENHRY, CDR2 SYGVKD.